These 13 T cell receptor beta chains were all obtained from the same sample, sequenced in a study of cytomegalovirus exposure and HLA in healthy donors. PCR amplification relied on 60 Vbeta primers (plus 13 Jbeta primers). Sequencing was performed with immunoSEQ multiplex PCR; in TCRdb, only in-frame clones are kept and a portion is missing. The top ten hold about 2.9% of the sample, which has approximately 150,000 clones, roughly 75% seen once. The specimen was PBMCs. These receptors originate from a female donor in good health and CMV-seronegative.

This chain links TRBV7-3 with TRBJ2-2; D perhaps matches TRBD1 (6 bases). CDR1 is SGHTA, CDR2 FQGTGA, per germline. The CDR3 covers 14 residues. V was trimmed by 3 bases and J by 7 bases, leaving 12 bases between them. CDR3 DNA sequence: TGTGCCAGCAGCTTGGCCAGGGGAAGCGGGGAGCTGTTTTTT. Translated, it gives CASSLARGSGELFF. Together with reference TRBV7-3 and TRBJ2-2, the CDR3 gives the full variable domain: GAGVSQTPSNKVTEKGKYVELRCDPISGHTALYWYRQSLGQGPEFLIYFQGTGAADDSGLPNDRFFAVRPEGSVSTLKIQRTERGDSAVYLCASSLARGSGELFFGEGSRLTVL.

DNA for the CDR3: TGTGCCAGCAGTACCGGGGGAGGGGGATACGAGCAGTACTTC. Its translation: CASSTGGGGYEQYF. The chain is built from TRBV6-1 and TRBJ2-7; weak D call: TRBD2 (7 bases). The V gene lost 5 bases and the J gene lost 4 bases, with 15 bases spanning the gap. The germline V gene has CDR1 MNHNS and CDR2 SASEGT. The CDR3 runs 14 residues.

The chain carries TRBV28 and TRBJ2-1, with TRBD2 matching 7 bases. With 2 bases clipped from V and 9 bases from J, the junction kept 1 base outside the gene matches. Germline CDR1 MDHEN, CDR2 SYDVKM. This CDR3 contains 12 residues. The chain's CDR3 is CASSLGGGEQFF. In nucleotides, the CDR3 is TGTGCCAGCAGTTTAGGGGGGGGTGAGCAGTTCTTC.

This clone was seen a few times. The rearrangement links TRBV4-1 to TRBJ2-1; D may be TRBD2 (8 bases). V was cut by 4 bases and J by 3 bases, with 22 bases left in between. CDR3 size: 18 residues. Germline CDR1 reads MGHRA; CDR2 reads YSYEKL. DNA of the CDR3: TGCGCCAGCAGCCCCGGGGGGGCCGCGACAGGGCTCTACAATGAGCAGTTCTTC. Translating gives CASSPGGAATGLYNEQFF.

This clone occurred a few times. The rearrangement joins TRBV19 to TRBJ1-1, with no clear D. Germline assignment: CDR1 LNHDA and CDR2 SQIVND (reference sequence). The CDR3 totals 12 residues. Trimming removed 7 bases at V and 7 bases at J, with 13 bases between. The CDR3 loop is CASTRTGIEAFF. The CDR3 coding sequence is TGTGCCAGTACCAGAACCGGGATTGAAGCTTTCTTT.

The chain couples TRBV2 to TRBJ2-7, with 11 bases lining up with TRBD2. V shed 6 bases and J 2 bases; nucleotides not matched to a gene: 6. The CDR3 totals 15 residues. Germline V gene data show CDR1 as SNHLY and CDR2 as FYNNEI. The CDR3 region has the DNA TGTGCCAGCAGCTTCGGGACTAGCGGAACCTACGAGCAGTACTTC. Its translation is CASSFGTSGTYEQYF.

The rearrangement joins TRBV25-1 to TRBJ2-2; D gene unclear. V lost 6 bases, J lost 3 bases, and 11 bases lay in between. The CDR3 runs 14 residues. Germline V lookup: CDR1 MGHDK, CDR2 SYGVNS. The CDR3 region is CASRDSGDTGELFF. CDR3 sequence (DNA): TGTGCCAGCAGGGATTCTGGAGACACCGGGGAGCTGTTTTTT. Supplemented by reference TRBV25-1 and TRBJ2-2, the full variable domain reads EADIYQTPRYLVIGTGKKITLECSQTMGHDKMYWYQQDPGMELHLIHYSYGVNSTEKGDLSSESTVSRIRTEHFPLTLESARPSHTSQYLCASRDSGDTGELFFGEGSRLTVL.

V gene TRBV10-2 combines with J gene TRBJ2-7, with D maybe TRBD1 (5 bases). The V and J ends lost 6 bases and 3 bases respectively, with 21 bases between them. CDR1 and CDR2 (germline): WSHSY, SAAADI. This CDR3 region has 16 residues. CDR3: CASSALDTTDHYEQYF. CDR3 nucleotide sequence: TGCGCCAGCAGCGCCCTTGACACGACAGACCACTACGAGCAGTACTTC.

The chain recombines TRBV4-1 with TRBJ2-7, with D perhaps matching TRBD2 (6 bases). CDR1 is MGHRA, CDR2 YSYEKL, per germline. The CDR3 has 15 residues. V shed 3 bases and J shed 6 bases, with 18 bases lying between them. The CDR3 here is CASSQGLERGGEQYF. The DNA for the CDR3 is TGCGCCAGCAGCCAGGGACTCGAAAGGGGTGGCGAGCAGTACTTC.

In this sample, this clone turned up once. The chain carries TRBV5-4 and TRBJ2-2, with 8 bases identical to TRBD2. The CDR3 extends over 14 amino acids. Germline values: CDR1 SGHNT, CDR2 YYREEE (reference sequence). Trimming cost V 4 bases and J 5 bases; bases outside gene matches: 4. CDR3 sequence reads: CASSPTSATGELFF. CDR3 sequence (DNA): TGTGCCAGCAGCCCGACTAGCGCTACCGGGGAGCTGTTTTTT.

This chain connects TRBV19 to TRBJ2-5; no reliable D call. CDR3 length: 13 residues. Deletions cut 8 bases from V and 5 bases from J, with 15 bases between. Germline CDR1 is LNHDA and CDR2 is SQIVND (reference sequence). The CDR3 loop is CASEVRSGETQYF. The CDR3, as DNA: TGTGCCAGTGAGGTACGGTCCGGGGAGACCCAGTACTTC.

V is TRBV4-1 and J is TRBJ2-7; 11 nucleotides line up with TRBD1. After removal of 4 bases from V and 4 bases from J, the junction contained 6 bases not matched to a gene. The CDR3 extends over 15 amino acids. Germline-derived CDR1 and CDR2 are MGHRA and YSYEKL. The CDR3, as DNA: TGCGCCAGCAGCCCAAGGGACAGGGGGGTTTACGAGCAGTACTTC. Its protein is CASSPRDRGVYEQYF.

This clone was counted a few times. The chain recombines TRBV6-1 with TRBJ1-5, with 8 positions matching TRBD1. The trim removed 3 bases at V and 4 bases at J, leaving 8 bases unmatched. CDR1 and CDR2 from the germline V gene are MNHNS and SASEGT. This CDR3 region has 16 residues. CDR3 in amino acids: CASSDPGTGLNQPQHF. Written as DNA, the CDR3 is TGTGCCAGCAGTGACCCCGGGACAGGACTAAATCAGCCCCAGCATTTT.